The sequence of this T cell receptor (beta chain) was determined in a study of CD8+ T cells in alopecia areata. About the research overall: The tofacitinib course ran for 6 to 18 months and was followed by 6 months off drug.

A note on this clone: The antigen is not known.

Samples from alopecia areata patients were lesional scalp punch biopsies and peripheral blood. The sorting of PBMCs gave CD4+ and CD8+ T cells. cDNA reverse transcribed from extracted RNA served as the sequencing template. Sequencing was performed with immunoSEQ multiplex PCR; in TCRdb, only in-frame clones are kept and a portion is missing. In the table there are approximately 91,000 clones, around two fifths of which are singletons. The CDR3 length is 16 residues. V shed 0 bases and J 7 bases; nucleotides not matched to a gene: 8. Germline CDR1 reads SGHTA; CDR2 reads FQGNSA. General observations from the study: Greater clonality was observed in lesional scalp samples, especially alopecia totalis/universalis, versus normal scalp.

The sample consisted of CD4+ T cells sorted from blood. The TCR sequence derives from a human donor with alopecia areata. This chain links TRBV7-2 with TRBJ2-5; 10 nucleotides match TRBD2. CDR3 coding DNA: TGTGCCAGCAGCTTAGCGAGGGCTAGCGGGGGTGGGACCCAGTACTTC. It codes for CASSLARASGGGTQYF.